Listed here are 5 T cell receptor beta chains from one sample, sequenced in a study of OX40 agonist ivuxolimab in advanced cancers. Repertoires were generated with immunoSEQ multiplex PCR, while TCRdb's copy carries only in-frame clones and drops some. The repertoire holds 90,000 or so clones, less than 95% seen once, with more than 7.5% in the top ten. The specimen comprised CD4+ or CD8+ T cells sorted from blood, sampled in a trial of the OX40 agonist ivuxolimab. These receptors came from an adult with an advanced solid tumor such as melanoma, head and neck, liver or kidney cancer.

The V gene is TRBV6-5, the J gene TRBJ2-3; 9 positions match TRBD2. The CDR3 has 13 amino acids. Germline CDR1 and CDR2: MNHEY and SVGAGI. V was clipped by 6 bases and J by 6 bases; unmatched bases: 4. The CDR3 sequence: CASRGLAGDTQYF. CDR3 sequence (DNA): TGTGCCAGCAGGGGGCTAGCGGGGGATACGCAGTATTTT.

This chain links TRBV30 with TRBJ1-1; a possible D gene is TRBD1 (5 bases). The CDR3 loop spans 12 amino acids. Germline V lookup: CDR1 GTSNPN, CDR2 SVGIG (reference sequence). Trimming took off 8 bases at V and 3 bases at J, with 13 bases between the two ends. CDR3 region: CAADRGYTEAFF. The CDR3 region has the DNA TGTGCCGCCGACCGGGGGTACACTGAAGCTTTCTTT.

In the case of this clone: One end of the junction is discordant with germline, which a read error may explain. This CDR3 is also generated by other DNA sequences in the sample. The rearrangement uses TRBV30 and TRBJ1-1; D perhaps matches TRBD1 (5 bases). Germline assignment: CDR1 GTSNPN and CDR2 SVGIG (reference sequence). This CDR3 is built from 14 residues. The CDR3 protein is CAWSVWVADTEAFF. The DNA of the CDR3 is TGTGCCTGGAGTGTATGGGTGGCGGACACTGAAGCTTTTTTT.

This clone was recorded a few times. This chain joins TRBV19 and TRBJ2-7; D is perhaps TRBD1 or TRBD2 (7 bases each). The CDR3 length is 12 residues. Deletions cut 9 bases from V and 6 bases from J, with 15 bases between. Germline assignment: CDR1 LNHDA and CDR2 SQIVND (reference sequence). CDR3 protein: CASTDREGEQYF. The CDR3 coding sequence is TGTGCCAGCACCGACAGGGAGGGCGAGCAGTACTTC.

The chain joins TRBV7-9 to TRBJ2-7; D is ambiguous. The CDR3 totals 12 residues. V lost 1 base to trimming and J lost 2 bases, with 3 bases between them. The germline V gene has CDR1 SEHNR and CDR2 FQNEAQ (reference sequence). The CDR3 loop reads CASSLGTYEQYF. The CDR3 DNA reads as TGTGCCAGCAGCTTAGGCACCTACGAGCAGTACTTC.